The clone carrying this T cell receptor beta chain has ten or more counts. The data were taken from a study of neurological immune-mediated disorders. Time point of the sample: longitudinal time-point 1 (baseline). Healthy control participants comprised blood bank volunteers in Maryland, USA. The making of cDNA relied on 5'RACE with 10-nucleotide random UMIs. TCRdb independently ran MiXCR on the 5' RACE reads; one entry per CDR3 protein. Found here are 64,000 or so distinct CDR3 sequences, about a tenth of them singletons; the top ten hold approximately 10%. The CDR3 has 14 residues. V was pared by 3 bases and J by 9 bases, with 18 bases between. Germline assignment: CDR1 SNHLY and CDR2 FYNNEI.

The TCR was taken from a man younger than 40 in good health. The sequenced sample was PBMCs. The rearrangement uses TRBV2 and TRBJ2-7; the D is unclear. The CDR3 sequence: CASSDRVSSSGQYF. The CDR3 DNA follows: TGTGCCAGCAGTGATCGGGTTAGCTCGAGTGGGCAGTACTTC.